The next 24 T cell receptor beta chains were all read from a single sample in a study of T cell responses to AZD1222 COVID-19 vaccine. Libraries were prepared by immunoSEQ multiplex PCR; TCRdb keeps only in-frame clonotypes and omits some of them. Here the sample spans around 80,000 clones, about 88% being singletons. The sample here was peripheral blood, taken on day 0 of AZD1222 vaccination. These receptors were obtained from an adult in good health.

The chain combines TRBV6-1 with TRBJ2-2, with TRBD2 matching 10 bases. With V trimmed by 4 bases and J by 3 bases, 8 bases remained unmatched. The CDR3 has 17 amino acids. From germline, CDR1 is MNHNS and CDR2 SASEGT. CDR3 sequence: CASSVHTSGTHTGELFF. Here the CDR3 DNA reads TGTGCCAGCAGTGTACATACTAGCGGGACCCACACCGGGGAGCTGTTTTTT.

The chain combines TRBV15 with TRBJ2-3; TRBD2 matches 8 bases. This CDR3 has 15 amino acids. Unmatched junction bases numbered 4, after V lost 5 bases and J lost 0 bases. In germline, CDR1 is LNHNV, CDR2 YYDKDF (reference sequence). The CDR3 bases are TGTGCCACCAGCGCTAGCGGGCTGAGCACAGATACGCAGTATTTT. Translation: CATSASGLSTDTQYF. Drawing the rest from reference TRBV15 and TRBJ2-3, the complete variable domain is DAMVIQNPRYQVTQFGKPVTLSCSQTLNHNVMYWYQQKSSQAPKLLFHYYDKDFNNEADTPDNFQSRRPNTSFCFLDIRSPGLGDTAMYLCATSASGLSTDTQYFGPGTRLTVL.

The chain employs TRBV5-6 and TRBJ2-1; D is unresolved. The V gene lost 4 bases and the J gene lost 4 bases, with 3 bases spanning the gap. CDR1 is SGHDT, CDR2 YYEEEE, per germline. This CDR3 spans 11 amino acids. The CDR3 DNA is TGTGCCAGCAGCCAATACAATGAGCAGTTCTTC. As protein: CASSQYNEQFF.

The rearrangement uses TRBV14 and TRBJ2-7; 7 bases are a match to TRBD1. The CDR3 consists of 14 residues. CDR1 and CDR2 from the germline V gene are SGHDN and FVKESK. V was pared by 2 bases and J by 3 bases, with 4 bases of the junction left unmatched. This chain's CDR3 is CASSQFRDSYEQYV. DNA of the CDR3: TGTGCCAGCAGCCAATTCCGGGACAGCTACGAGCAGTACGTC.

V gene TRBV10-3 combines with J gene TRBJ2-2; 7 bases are shared with TRBD1. Germline V gene lookup returns CDR1 ENHRY and CDR2 SYGVKD. This CDR3 is 13 amino acids long. The junction had 7 bases not matched to a gene; V was cut back by 11 bases and J by 4 bases. The CDR3 here is CALRQGSTGELFF. CDR3 in DNA: TGTGCCCTTCGACAGGGCTCCACCGGGGAGCTGTTTTTT.

In DNA form, the CDR3 reads TGTGCCAGCAGCTTGGCCTCAGCGGGAGCCTACGAGCAGTACTTC. Protein product: CASSLASAGAYEQYF. The V gene is TRBV5-6, the J gene TRBJ2-7; 8 bases line up with TRBD2. The germline CDR1 and CDR2 sequences are SGHDT and YYEEEE. J lost 2 bases, V lost 0 bases, and 4 bases had no gene match. The CDR3 length is 15 residues. The full variable domain, rest sourced from reference TRBV5-6 and TRBJ2-7, is DAGVTQSPTHLIKTRGQQVTLRCSPKSGHDTVSWYQQALGQGPQFIFQYYEEEERQRGNFPDRFSGHQFPNYSSELNVNALLLGDSALYLCASSLASAGAYEQYFGPGTRLTVT.

V usage is TRBV11-3 and J usage is TRBJ2-2; 11 bases agree with TRBD2. CDR1 is SGHNT, CDR2 YENEEA, per germline. The CDR3 length is 15 residues. After removal of 5 bases from V and 6 bases from J, the junction contained 5 bases not matched to a gene. The CDR3 is CASSRLAGNPGELFF. The CDR3 DNA sequence: TGTGCCAGCAGCCGACTAGCGGGAAACCCCGGGGAGCTGTTTTTT.

The chain is built from TRBV10-3 and TRBJ2-7; possibly TRBD2 for D (5 bases). The germline gives CDR1 ENHRY, CDR2 SYGVKD. V was clipped by 10 bases and J by 1 base, with 14 bases between them. The CDR3 contains 13 residues. CDR3 DNA sequence: TGTGCCACCTCCACGGGGTCGTCCTACGAGCAGTACTTC. The encoded protein is CATSTGSSYEQYF.

This chain links TRBV19 with TRBJ1-3; D is undetermined. CDR3 size: 12 residues. Per germline, CDR1 LNHDA and CDR2 SQIVND (reference sequence). The V end was cut by 2 bases, the J end by 7 bases, with 6 bases between. The CDR3 is CASSIRANTIYF. The CDR3 DNA follows: TGTGCCAGTAGTATAAGGGCGAACACCATATATTTT.

The chain combines TRBV28 with TRBJ1-4; possibly TRBD1 for D (5 bases). Per germline, CDR1 MDHEN and CDR2 SYDVKM. Trimming took 5 bases from V and 6 from J, leaving 19 bases between them. This CDR3 is 16 amino acids long. The CDR3 reads CASSAAPGPHYEKLFF. In nucleotides, the CDR3 is TGTGCCAGCAGTGCCGCACCGGGACCGCACTATGAAAAACTGTTTTTT.

The genes are TRBV7-9 and TRBJ1-1; D is possibly TRBD1 (6 bases). V lost 7 bases and J 1 base, leaving 10 bases between the germline ends. The CDR3 is made up of 13 amino acids. The germline gives CDR1 SEHNR, CDR2 FQNEAQ (reference sequence). The CDR3 is CASNQGRNTEAFF. CDR3 bases: TGTGCCAGCAACCAGGGGCGGAACACTGAAGCTTTCTTT.

The chain joins TRBV5-1 to TRBJ1-4, with 11 bases identical to TRBD1. The CDR3 is made up of 15 amino acids. CDR1 SGHRS and CDR2 YFSETQ come from the germline V gene. Germline trimming cut 0 bases from V and 6 bases from J; bases unmatched to any gene: 1. CDR3 nucleotides: TGCGCCAGCAGCTTGGAGGGACAGGGGGATGAAAAACTGTTTTTT. Translation: CASSLEGQGDEKLFF.

The J gene is TRBJ2-1, the V gene TRBV3-1 (or the pseudogene TRBV3-2); the D gene is possibly TRBD2 (6 bases). The CDR3 runs to 14 residues. CDR1 LGHDT and CDR2 YNNKEL come from the germline V gene (reference sequence). V shed 3 bases and J shed 3 bases, with 9 bases lying between them. The CDR3 here is CASSQGGVYNEQFF. CDR3 sequence (DNA): TGTGCCAGCAGCCAGGGCGGGGTCTACAATGAGCAGTTCTTC.

V usage is TRBV10-2 and J usage is TRBJ1-2; D not resolved. Per germline, CDR1 WSHSY and CDR2 SAAADI. V was cut by 2 bases and J by 4 bases, with 5 bases left in between. This CDR3 contains 12 residues. CDR3 nucleotides: TGCGCCAGCAGTGAGAGACTCTATGGCTACACCTTC. It translates to CASSERLYGYTF.

This clone was seen a single time. The rearrangement uses TRBV18 and TRBJ1-5; 10 nucleotides match TRBD1. This CDR3 is built from 17 residues. Looked up from germline, CDR1 is KGHSH and CDR2 is LQKENI. The V and J ends lost 3 bases and 2 bases, in that order; junction bases with no gene match: 7. CDR3 loop: CASSPARGQGGNQPQHF. DNA of the CDR3: TGTGCCAGCTCACCGGCTCGAGGACAGGGGGGCAATCAGCCCCAGCATTTT.

The V gene is TRBV18, the J gene TRBJ1-1, with 7 bases matching TRBD1. This CDR3 is built from 16 residues. The junction had 10 bases not matched to a gene; V was cut back by 6 bases and J by 0 bases. Germline V gene sequence: CDR1 KGHSH, CDR2 LQKENI. The CDR3 region is CASSREGAFMNTEAFF. CDR3 bases: TGTGCCAGCTCTCGGGAGGGGGCTTTTATGAACACTGAAGCTTTCTTT.

For the CDR3, the DNA is TGTGCCAGCTCACCACCCGGGGTTGACGAGCAGTACGTC. Translation: CASSPPGVDEQYV. The chain has TRBV18 and TRBJ2-7; perhaps TRBD2 as D (5 bases). Germline V gene data show CDR1 as KGHSH and CDR2 as LQKENI. V was pared by 0 bases and J by 5 bases, with 8 bases between. This CDR3 contains 13 residues.

The chain combines TRBV19 with TRBJ1-3; no clear D gene. CDR1 is LNHDA, CDR2 SQIVND, per germline (reference sequence). The CDR3 sequence is 16 residues long. Trimming removed 4 bases at V and 0 bases at J, with 13 bases between. The CDR3 DNA sequence: TGTGCCAGTAGTACTAGACTGGCGCGCTCTGGAAACACCATATATTTT. This translates into CASSTRLARSGNTIYF.

The chain links TRBV28 to TRBJ1-2; D uncertain. The CDR3 has 15 amino acids. V shed 5 bases and J shed 2 bases, with 15 bases lying between them. Germline assignment: CDR1 MDHEN and CDR2 SYDVKM. The CDR3 region is CASSTGALGNYGYTF. The CDR3 DNA reads TGTGCCAGCAGTACCGGTGCCCTTGGGAACTATGGCTACACCTTC.

Here the CDR3 reads CASIRESRTEAFF. The CDR3 bases are TGTGCCAGTATCAGGGAGTCACGCACTGAAGCTTTCTTT. The chain links TRBV19 to TRBJ1-1; tentatively, D is TRBD1 (5 bases). The V gene's germline CDR1 is LNHDA and CDR2 SQIVND (reference sequence). The germline V and J ends were trimmed by 7 bases and 4 bases, with 13 bases remaining between them. The CDR3 is made up of 13 amino acids.

The J gene is TRBJ1-5, the V gene TRBV10-1, with a tentative D call TRBD1 (5 bases). Trimming removed 5 bases from V and 0 bases from J, with 14 bases in between. From germline, CDR1 is WNHNN and CDR2 SYGVQD (reference sequence). CDR3 size: 16 residues. The CDR3 DNA reads as TGCGCCAGCAGTACAGGACGGCTATATAGCAATCAGCCCCAGCATTTT. Encoded protein: CASSTGRLYSNQPQHF.

The chain carries TRBV6-1 and TRBJ1-3, with D perhaps TRBD1 (6 bases). The ends were cut back, 3 bases at V and 4 bases at J, with 13 bases in the middle. Germline assignment: CDR1 MNHNS and CDR2 SASEGT. The CDR3 extends over 15 amino acids. CDR3: CASSDRGREGNTIYF. The CDR3 region has the DNA TGTGCCAGCAGTGATCGGGGGCGCGAAGGAAACACCATATATTTT.

In DNA, the CDR3 is TGCGCCAGCAGCCAAGAGCTGGGTAGCTCTGGAAACACCATATATTTT. This translates into CASSQELGSSGNTIYF. V and J are TRBV4-1 and TRBJ1-3; D gene ambiguous. Germline assignment: CDR1 MGHRA and CDR2 YSYEKL. The CDR3 loop spans 16 amino acids. V dropped 0 bases and J dropped 0 bases, with 9 bases sitting between them.

The rearrangement links TRBV7-2 to TRBJ1-3; 8 nucleotides line up with TRBD1. The CDR3 runs to 16 residues. Trimming at V came to 4 bases and at J to 3 bases, leaving 8 bases not matched to a gene. Germline V gene sequence: CDR1 SGHTA, CDR2 FQGNSA. Here the CDR3 DNA reads TGTGCCAGCAGCTCGGCCGGGACAGGCATTGGAAACACCATATATTTT. Amino acids: CASSSAGTGIGNTIYF. The full variable domain, its missing parts supplied by reference TRBV7-2 and TRBJ1-3, is GAGVSQSPSNKVTEKGKDVELRCDPISGHTALYWYRQSLGQGLEFLIYFQGNSAPDKSGLPSDRFSAERTGGSVSTLTIQRTQQEDSAVYLCASSSAGTGIGNTIYFGEGSWLTVV.